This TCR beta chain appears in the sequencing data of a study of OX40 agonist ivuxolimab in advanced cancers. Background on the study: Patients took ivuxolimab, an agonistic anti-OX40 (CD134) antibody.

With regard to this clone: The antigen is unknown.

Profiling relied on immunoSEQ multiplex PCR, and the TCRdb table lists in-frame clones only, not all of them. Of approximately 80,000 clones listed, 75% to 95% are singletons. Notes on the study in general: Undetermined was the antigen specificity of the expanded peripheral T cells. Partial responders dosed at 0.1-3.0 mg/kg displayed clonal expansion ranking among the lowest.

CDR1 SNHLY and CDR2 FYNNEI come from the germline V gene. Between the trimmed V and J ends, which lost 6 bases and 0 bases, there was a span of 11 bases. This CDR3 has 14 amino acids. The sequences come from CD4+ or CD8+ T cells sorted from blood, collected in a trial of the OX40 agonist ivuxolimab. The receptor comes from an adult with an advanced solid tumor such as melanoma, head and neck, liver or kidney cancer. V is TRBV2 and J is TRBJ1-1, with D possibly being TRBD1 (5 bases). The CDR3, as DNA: TGTGCCAGCAGCACGGGACCCATGAACACTGAAGCTTTCTTT. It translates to CASSTGPMNTEAFF.